This T cell receptor beta chain stems from a study of post-analysis software for immune sequencing data. This clonotype appeared a few times. The target antigen is unknown. Findings and limits, study-wide: Among five TRBV segments more frequent in patients than controls were TRBV5-6, TRBV5-1 and TRBV20-1.

Libraries were made from TCR beta cDNA, and they carried unique molecular identifiers. TCRdb processed the PCR reads anew with MiXCR; each CDR3 protein has one entry. Altogether 170,000 or so distinct CDR3 sequences are present, 30% being singletons, with the ten largest covering approximately 1.5%. CDR1 KGHDR and CDR2 SFDVKD come from the germline V gene. V trimming: 4 bases; J trimming: 7 bases; junction bases outside the gene matches: 9. The CDR3 contains 17 residues. The TCR sequence derives from a girl under 18 with multiple sclerosis. V is TRBV24-1 and J is TRBJ2-3; 14 bases are shared with TRBD2. Input material: blood. In DNA form, the CDR3 reads TGTGCCACCAGTGACAGGACTAGCGGGAGGAGCCAGAATACGCAGTATTTT. This translates into CATSDRTSGRSQNTQYF.